This is a list of T cell receptor beta chains from one sample in a study of sequential checkpoint blockade in melanoma. TCRdb keeps only in-frame clones here, not all; method: immunoSEQ multiplex PCR. The sample yields 4,500 to 6,000 clones, 70% to 80% seen once. The sample in question was CD8+ T cells sorted from blood (inferred from file names), obtained from a patient given nivolumab and ipilimumab in sequence. All receptors come from a human donor with melanoma. CDR3s include the opening cysteine and the closing phenylalanine or tryptophan. Fields, in order: CDR3 protein, CDR3 DNA, clone size, J gene, V gene, D gene. A D gene is named only where the DNA matches it firmly. Expanded clones are given a class, and other clones once, few, many or no size at all.

CASRRWTGGSEKLFF,TGTGCCAGCAGGCGCTGGACAGGGGGTAGTGAAAAACTGTTTTTT,.,TRBJ1-4,TRBV27,TRBD1
CTSSPTGIYEQYF,TGTACCAGCAGCCCGACAGGGATCTACGAGCAGTACTTC,.,TRBJ2-7,TRBV7-8,TRBD1
CASSLAGEDYEQYF,TGTGCCAGCAGCTTAGCGGGGGAGGACTACGAGCAGTACTTC,.,TRBJ2-7,TRBV7-9,.
CASSPRRQGVDYGYTF,TGTGCCAGCTCACCACGAAGGCAGGGTGTCGACTATGGCTACACCTTC,.,TRBJ1-2,TRBV18,.
CASSLAGGAGTTMNTEAFF,TGTGCCAGCAGCTTGGCCGGGGGTGCGGGGACTACGATGAACACTGAAGCTTTCTTT,.,TRBJ1-1,TRBV5-8,.
CASSVEVDRLNEKLFF,TGTGCCAGCAGCGTAGAGGTTGACAGGCTTAATGAAAAACTGTTTTTT,.,TRBJ1-4,TRBV9,.
CASSAKDRGNQPQHF,TGTGCCAGCAGTGCGAAGGACAGGGGAAATCAGCCCCAGCATTTT,.,TRBJ1-5,TRBV28,TRBD1
CASSLGTYEQYF,TGTGCCAGCAGCTTGGGTACCTACGAGCAGTACTTC,.,TRBJ2-7,TRBV5-4,.
CASSPGTGLVRYGYTF,TGTGCCAGCAGCCCAGGAACAGGGTTGGTCAGATATGGCTACACCTTC,once,TRBJ1-2,TRBV7-2,.
CASSLSGNYGYTF,TGTGCCAGCAGTTTAAGCGGAAACTATGGCTACACCTTC,.,TRBJ1-2,TRBV27,.
CASSREHLEGYEQYF,TGCGCCAGCAGCCGGGAGCACCTGGAGGGCTACGAGCAGTACTTC,.,TRBJ2-7,TRBV4-3,.
CAWTGGQNIQYF,TGTGCCTGGACGGGGGGCCAAAACATTCAGTACTTC,.,TRBJ2-4,TRBV30,.
CASTVGGSSYEQYF,TGTGCCAGCACTGTGGGGGGGAGCTCCTACGAGCAGTACTTC,.,TRBJ2-7,TRBV6-1,TRBD2
CATTGYGYTF,TGTGCCACTACCGGGTATGGCTACACCTTC,.,TRBJ1-2,TRBV6-1,.
CASSQGPGSGNTIYF,TGCGCCAGCAGCCAAGGGCCGGGCTCTGGAAACACCATATATTTT,once,TRBJ1-3,TRBV4-3,.
CASSQGSLLHF,TGTGCCAGCAGCCAGGGCTCGCTCCTCCACTTT,.,TRBJ1-6,TRBV28,.
CASSQEPRGYGYTF,TGCGCCAGCAGCCAAGAGCCCCGAGGGTATGGCTACACCTTC,.,TRBJ1-2,TRBV4-1,.
CASSLEQGSNEKLFF,TGTGCCAGCAGTTTAGAACAGGGGAGTAATGAAAAACTGTTTTTT,large,TRBJ1-4,TRBV28,TRBD1
CASSERGTDVLYGYTF,TGTGCCAGCAGTGAAAGGGGGACAGACGTTCTCTATGGCTACACCTTC,.,TRBJ1-2,TRBV6-1,TRBD1
CASSFYRAAQPQHF,TGTGCCAGCAGCTTTTACAGGGCTGCTCAGCCCCAGCATTTT,.,TRBJ1-5,TRBV5-6,.
CASSRGSPEQYF,TGTGCCAGCAGCCGGGGGTCTCCAGAGCAGTACTTC,.,TRBJ2-7,TRBV13,.
CASSQDNYLSFRSGNTIYF,TGCGCCAGCAGCCAAGACAACTACCTATCCTTCCGCTCTGGAAACACCATATATTTT,once,TRBJ1-3,TRBV4-1,.
CASSIDWPRNYGYTF,TGTGCCAGTAGTATAGATTGGCCCAGAAACTATGGCTACACCTTC,.,TRBJ1-2,TRBV19,.
CASSLETGMANVLTF,TGTGCCAGCAGCTTGGAAACAGGGATGGCCAACGTCCTGACTTTC,.,TRBJ2-6,TRBV5-6,.
CASSLPGVPGNTIYF,TGTGCCAGCAGCTTACCAGGTGTACCTGGAAACACCATATATTTT,.,TRBJ1-3,TRBV7-9,.
CASSPHLTSGGDTGELFF,TGTGCCAGCAGCCCCCACTTGACTAGCGGGGGCGATACCGGGGAGCTGTTTTTT,once,TRBJ2-2,TRBV4-2,TRBD2
CASSQDWAGDTQYF,TGCGCCAGCAGCCAAGATTGGGCGGGGGATACGCAGTATTTT,.,TRBJ2-3,TRBV4-3,.
CASSPPETGEYEQYF,TGTGCCAGCAGCCCCCCAGAGACAGGGGAATACGAGCAGTACTTC,few,TRBJ2-7,TRBV7-9,TRBD1
CASSTNYEQYF,TGTGCCAGCAGTACGAACTACGAGCAGTACTTC,.,TRBJ2-7,TRBV6-5,.
CASSVSGGLNEKLFF,TGTGCCAGCAGTGTCTCAGGGGGTCTAAATGAAAAACTGTTTTTT,.,TRBJ1-4,TRBV6-1,TRBD1
CAISGDRGKEYEQYF,TGTGCCATCAGCGGGGACAGGGGGAAAGAATACGAGCAGTACTTC,.,TRBJ2-7,TRBV10-3,TRBD1
CASSVGQGDEKLFF,TGTGCCAGCAGCGTGGGACAGGGTGATGAAAAACTGTTTTTT,.,TRBJ1-4,TRBV9,TRBD1
CASSQDGGDRARNEQFF,TGCGCCAGCAGCCAAGATGGCGGGGACAGGGCTCGCAATGAGCAGTTCTTC,.,TRBJ2-1,TRBV4-3,TRBD1
CASSILGYRDGYTF,TGTGCCAGCAGCATACTCGGGTACCGAGATGGCTACACCTTC,.,TRBJ1-2,TRBV7-2,.
CASSWDGTPTYEQYF,TGTGCCAGCAGCTGGGACGGGACACCTACCTACGAGCAGTACTTC,.,TRBJ2-7,TRBV7-8,.
CASSSNPDGQGGELFF,TGTGCCAGCAGCTCCAACCCGGACGGTCAGGGCGGGGAGCTGTTTTTT,.,TRBJ2-2,TRBV7-6,.
CASSQDIAGAGANVLTF,TGCGCCAGCAGCCAAGATATCGCGGGGGCAGGGGCCAACGTCCTGACTTTC,.,TRBJ2-6,TRBV4-3,.
CASSYTTSGNYEQYF,TGTGCCAGTAGTTACACGACTAGCGGGAACTACGAGCAGTACTTC,few,TRBJ2-7,TRBV19,TRBD2
CASSSTSGGSSYEQYF,TGTGCCAGCAGTTCTACTAGCGGGGGTTCTTCCTACGAGCAGTACTTC,.,TRBJ2-7,TRBV27,TRBD2
CASSYLGGGVNTEAFF,TGCGCCAGCAGTTATTTAGGCGGCGGGGTGAACACTGAAGCTTTCTTT,.,TRBJ1-1,TRBV5-1,.
CASSLSGGGYNEQFF,TGCGCCAGCAGCCTTAGCGGGGGGGGTTACAATGAGCAGTTCTTC,.,TRBJ2-1,TRBV4-3,TRBD2
CASSYSTGENSPLHF,TGTGCCAGCAGTTACTCGACAGGGGAAAATTCACCCCTCCACTTT,.,TRBJ1-6,TRBV6-5,TRBD1
CASSLAGSGGAGAFTGELFF,TGTGCCAGCAGCTTAGCAGGGAGCGGGGGGGCAGGAGCGTTCACCGGGGAGCTGTTTTTT,.,TRBJ2-2,TRBV7-6,TRBD2
CASSPTVQGAYEQYF,TGTGCCAGCTCACCGACGGTCCAGGGGGCCTACGAGCAGTACTTC,few,TRBJ2-7,TRBV18,TRBD1
CASSSRRTRNEETQYF,TGTGCCAGCAGTTCGCGCCGTACTAGGAATGAAGAGACCCAGTACTTC,.,TRBJ2-5,TRBV27,.
CASRPPMGAGDQPQHF,TGTGCCAGTAGACCGCCTATGGGCGCGGGTGATCAGCCCCAGCATTTT,few,TRBJ1-5,TRBV19,.
CASSLDRWAGARGALHF,TGTGCCAGCAGCTTAGATCGGTGGGCAGGGGCCAGGGGGGCCCTCCACTTT,few,TRBJ1-6,TRBV11-2,TRBD1
CASSGTFNEQFF,TGTGCCAGCAGTGGGACTTTCAATGAGCAGTTCTTC,.,TRBJ2-1,TRBV2,.
CASSEGGPGGSPLHF,TGTGCCAGCAGTGAAGGTGGGCCAGGGGGGTCACCCCTCCACTTT,.,TRBJ1-6,TRBV6-1,TRBD1
CASSVRANTGGAGKSPYGYGYTF,TGTGCCAGCAGCGTACGAGCCAACACGGGTGGGGCAGGGAAATCTCCTTACGGCTATGGCTACACCTTC,.,TRBJ1-2,TRBV9,.
CASSITRGYGYTF,TGTGCCAGCAGTATTACCAGGGGCTATGGCTACACCTTC,.,TRBJ1-2,TRBV27,.
CASSLRPSDRVTEAFF,TGCGCCAGCAGCTTGAGGCCGTCCGACAGGGTCACTGAAGCTTTCTTT,.,TRBJ1-1,TRBV5-1,TRBD1
CASSEAVLAGGYEQYF,TGTGCCAGCAGTGAAGCGGTTCTAGCGGGGGGCTACGAGCAGTACTTC,.,TRBJ2-7,TRBV6-1,TRBD2
CASSQDTAAFSYEQYF,TGCGCCAGCAGCCAAGATACAGCGGCTTTCTCCTACGAGCAGTACTTC,.,TRBJ2-7,TRBV4-3,.